This passage covers 22 T cell receptor beta chains from one sample sequenced in a study of OX40 agonist ivuxolimab in advanced cancers. Libraries were made using the immunoSEQ multiplex PCR assay. The clones in this table, taken by TCRdb from immuneACCESS, are in-frame only. Not every clone is retained; where verified, under half of the shortfall comes from an unresolved V gene, and the cause of the rest is unknown. The sample table contains 98,000 or so clones; only one count was recorded for 90% to 95% of them. About 2.4% of the sample belongs to the ten largest clones. The specimen was CD4+ or CD8+ T cells sorted from blood, collected in a trial of the OX40 agonist ivuxolimab. These receptors were obtained from an adult with an advanced solid tumor such as melanoma, head and neck, liver or kidney cancer.

The rearrangement uses TRBV5-1 and TRBJ2-6; D might be TRBD1 (6 bases). From germline, CDR1 is SGHRS and CDR2 YFSETQ. V lost 5 bases to trimming and J lost 0 bases, with 12 bases between them. CDR3 length: 16 amino acids. The CDR3 sequence: CASRPTGSSGANVLTF. CDR3 DNA sequence: TGCGCCAGCAGGCCTACAGGGAGCTCTGGGGCCAACGTCCTGACTTTC.

The rearrangement uses TRBV10-2 and TRBJ2-1, with D possibly TRBD2 on 6 matching bases. Per the germline V gene, CDR1 is WSHSY and CDR2 is SAAADI. The CDR3 loop spans 16 amino acids. V was trimmed by 3 bases and J by 8 bases, leaving 20 bases between them. DNA of the CDR3: TGCGCCAGCAGTGATTCCCCCGGGGCAGGCGGGGATGAGCAGTTCTTC. This encodes CASSDSPGAGGDEQFF.

V and J are TRBV11-1 and TRBJ2-1; TRBD1 matches at 12 bases. The germline gives CDR1 SGHAT, CDR2 FQDESV (reference sequence). The CDR3 is 14 amino acids. V was clipped by 6 bases and J by 9 bases; unmatched bases: 6. The CDR3 loop is CASSSGTGGFEQFF. The DNA of the CDR3 is TGTGCCAGCAGTTCCGGGACAGGGGGCTTTGAGCAGTTCTTC.

The rearrangement links TRBV28 to TRBJ2-3; D might be TRBD1 or TRBD2, each matching 6 bases. The CDR3 spans 14 residues. V was shortened by 6 bases and J by 2 bases, with 12 bases between the two germline ends. Germline V lookup: CDR1 MDHEN, CDR2 SYDVKM. The CDR3 nucleotides read TGTGCCAGCAGGTCCGGGGGCGTCACAGATACGCAGTATTTT. It encodes CASRSGGVTDTQYF.

The chain carries TRBV5-1 and TRBJ2-5; 8 bases line up with TRBD1. The CDR3 loop spans 14 amino acids. Germline trimming cut 4 bases from V and 4 bases from J; bases unmatched to any gene: 6. From germline, CDR1 is SGHRS and CDR2 YFSETQ. In DNA form, the CDR3 reads TGCGCCAGCAGCGGAGGACAGGGCGGAGAGACCCAGTACTTC. This translates into CASSGGQGGETQYF. Variable domain in full (rest from reference TRBV5-1 and TRBJ2-5): KAGVTQTPRYLIKTRGQQVTLSCSPISGHRSVSWYQQTPGQGLQFLFEYFSETQRNKGNFPGRFSGRQFSNSRSEMNVSTLELGDSALYLCASSGGQGGETQYFGPGTRLLVL.

The rearrangement uses TRBV6-5 and TRBJ2-5; D may be TRBD1 or TRBD2 (5 bases each). CDR1 is MNHEY, CDR2 SVGAGI, per germline. The CDR3 is made up of 13 amino acids. Deletions cut 4 bases from V and 7 bases from J, with 13 bases between. CDR3 protein: CASSSGPLGTQYF. DNA of the CDR3: TGTGCCAGCAGTTCGGGACCTCTCGGGACCCAGTACTTC.

The V gene is TRBV7-2, the J gene TRBJ2-7; no reliable D call. There are 15 residues in the CDR3. V dropped 1 base and J dropped 0 bases, with 10 bases sitting between them. The germline V gene encodes CDR1 SGHTA and CDR2 FQGNSA. The CDR3 DNA follows: TGTGCCAGCAGCTTAGGGGCAGCAGGCTCCTACGAGCAGTACTTC. Translation gives CASSLGAAGSYEQYF.

The rearrangement uses TRBV27 and TRBJ2-3; D unclear. Trimming shortened V by 6 bases and J by 7 bases, and 8 bases separated the two germline ends. Germline CDR1 is MNHEY and CDR2 is SMNVEV (reference sequence). CDR3 size: 11 residues. CDR3 residues: CASSSVNTQYF. The CDR3 bases are TGTGCCAGCAGCTCGGTTAATACGCAGTATTTT.

The rearrangement joins TRBV5-1 to TRBJ2-7; D gene uncertain. V lost 3 bases to trimming and J lost 6 bases, with 10 bases between them. The CDR3 contains 12 residues. The germline gives CDR1 SGHRS, CDR2 YFSETQ. As DNA, the CDR3 is TGCGCCAGCAGCTCCGGGTTGAGCGAGCAGTACTTC. Amino acids: CASSSGLSEQYF.

This clone was recorded once. The chain links TRBV28 to TRBJ2-3; D ambiguous. CDR1 and CDR2 from the germline V gene are MDHEN and SYDVKM. The CDR3 has 14 amino acids. V was cut by 4 bases and J by 3 bases, with 11 bases left in between. The CDR3 reads CASSSTGRTDTQYF. The CDR3 coding sequence is TGTGCCAGCAGTTCCACTGGGCGAACAGATACGCAGTATTTT.

The CDR3 loop reads CASSDGLALETQYF. In DNA form, the CDR3 reads TGTGCCAGCAGTGACGGACTAGCCTTAGAGACCCAGTACTTC. V gene TRBV27 combines with J gene TRBJ2-5; TRBD2 matches 8 bases. CDR1 is MNHEY and CDR2 is SMNVEV in the germline V gene (reference sequence). V lost 5 bases and J lost 4; bases outside the gene matches: 6. The CDR3 totals 14 residues.

The chain combines TRBV6-1 with TRBJ1-1; TRBD1 matches 7 bases. CDR3 length: 14 amino acids. Germline lookup yields CDR1 MNHNS and CDR2 SASEGT. With 6 bases clipped from V and 0 bases from J, the junction kept 4 bases outside the gene matches. CDR3 amino acids: CASSATGMNTEAFF. DNA of the CDR3: TGTGCCAGCAGCGCGACAGGGATGAACACTGAAGCTTTCTTT.

The V gene is TRBV5-1, the J gene TRBJ2-3; 8 bases agree with TRBD2. The length of the CDR3 is 14 residues. The V gene end was trimmed by 7 bases and the J gene end by 5 bases; junction bases not matched to a gene: 9. The V gene's germline CDR1 is SGHRS and CDR2 YFSETQ. CDR3 nucleotides: TGCGCCAGCTCGGGGGGGGAGCTGGTAGATACGCAGTATTTT. This encodes CASSGGELVDTQYF.

The chain has TRBV12-5 and TRBJ2-4; 12 bases agree with TRBD1. With V trimmed by 5 bases and J by 0 bases, 20 bases remained unmatched. The CDR3 runs to 22 residues. The germline V gene has CDR1 LGHNT and CDR2 FRNRAP. Written as DNA, the CDR3 is TGTGCTAGTGGTCGCACTTTAACCCGGGGACAGGGGGCAGGAATAGCCAAAAACATTCAGTACTTC. Encoded protein: CASGRTLTRGQGAGIAKNIQYF.

The rearrangement links TRBV27 to TRBJ2-7, with 7 nucleotides matching TRBD2. V shed 6 bases, J shed 3 bases, and the junction held 14 bases outside the gene matches. This CDR3 has 16 amino acids. Germline V gene sequence: CDR1 MNHEY, CDR2 SMNVEV (reference sequence). The CDR3 DNA sequence: TGTGCCAGCAGCAAAAGGGCGGGAGCCAACAACTACGAGCAGTACTTC. It codes for CASSKRAGANNYEQYF.

V and J are TRBV27 and TRBJ1-1; tentative D call: TRBD1 (5 bases). Trimming removed 4 bases at V and 6 bases at J, with 15 bases between. CDR1 is MNHEY and CDR2 is SMNVEV in the germline V gene (reference sequence). The CDR3 runs to 14 residues. In DNA, the CDR3 is TGTGCCAGCAGTTCTAGGCGCCTGGGGGCTGAAGCTTTCTTT. Protein sequence: CASSSRRLGAEAFF.

This chain joins TRBV19 and TRBJ2-7; the D gene is possibly TRBD2 (5 bases). Trimming took off 10 bases at V and 2 bases at J, with 18 bases between the two ends. The V gene's germline CDR1 is LNHDA and CDR2 SQIVND (reference sequence). The CDR3 consists of 14 residues. In DNA form, the CDR3 reads TGTGCCACCTCCCCGGGGAGTCCAACCTACGAGCAGTACTTC. This sequence encodes CATSPGSPTYEQYF.

V usage is TRBV12-5 and J usage is TRBJ2-1; D may correspond to TRBD1 or TRBD2 (5 bases each). CDR1 LGHNT and CDR2 FRNRAP come from the germline V gene. The CDR3 length is 15 residues. V gave up 2 bases and J gave up 1 base, with 9 bases separating them. CDR3 coding DNA: TGTGCTAGTGGTTTGACTAGGACATCCTACAATGAGCAGTTCTTC. Protein sequence: CASGLTRTSYNEQFF.

J is TRBJ2-1 and V is TRBV11-2; 7 bases line up with TRBD1. This CDR3 is built from 16 residues. V was clipped by 1 base and J by 6 bases; unmatched bases: 9. CDR1 is SGHAT, CDR2 FQNNGV, per germline. This chain's CDR3 is CASSLAQRGRRNEQFF. The CDR3 bases are TGTGCCAGCAGCTTAGCCCAGAGGGGGCGCCGCAATGAGCAGTTCTTC.

The genes are TRBV28 and TRBJ2-3; D unclear. V lost 4 bases and J lost 2, with 13 bases in between. CDR3 size: 15 residues. Germline V gene sequence: CDR1 MDHEN, CDR2 SYDVKM. In nucleotides, the CDR3 is TGTGCCAGCAGTTCGATGAGAGGACCCACAGATACGCAGTATTTT. Its translation is CASSSMRGPTDTQYF. Full variable domain (missing parts from reference TRBV28 and TRBJ2-3): DVKVTQSSRYLVKRTGEKVFLECVQDMDHENMFWYRQDPGLGLRLIYFSYDVKMKEKGDIPEGYSVSREKKERFSLILESASTNQTSMYLCASSSMRGPTDTQYFGPGTRLTVL.

The V call is TRBV7-2, the J call TRBJ2-7; 12 positions agree with TRBD2. Trimming took 2 bases from V and 0 from J; bases not matched to a gene: 8. From germline, CDR1 is SGHTA and CDR2 FQGNSA. The CDR3 covers 18 residues. Written as DNA, the CDR3 is TGTGCCAGCAGCTTATCTCCTAGCGGGAGGGTGAGCTCCTACGAGCAGTACTTC. It translates to CASSLSPSGRVSSYEQYF.

The chain is built from TRBV11-2 and TRBJ2-5; 9 positions match TRBD2. The end of the DNA fits TRBJ2-7 better, so the J call may be wrong. Germline V lookup: CDR1 SGHAT, CDR2 FQNNGV. The CDR3 spans 15 residues. The CDR3 coding sequence is TGTGCCAGCAGCACCCTGGGACTAGCCTCCTACGAGCAGTACTTC. It codes for CASSTLGLASYEQYF.